A selection of T cell receptor beta chains follows, all from one sample in a study of glioma-infiltrating T cells. TCRdb re-analysed the multiplex PCR reads in MiXCR, keeping a single row per CDR3 protein. The data hold about 130,000 distinct CDR3 sequences, with roughly 23% observed a single time. Sequencing used glioma tissue, nonneoplastic brain tissue, or PBMCs (not recorded which). The receptors shown here come from a human donor with low-grade glioma or glioblastoma, undergoing nonglioma brain surgery, or in good health (not recorded which). Both conserved end residues are part of each CDR3. The order of the fields is clone size, V gene, D gene, J gene, CDR3 DNA, CDR3 protein. The D gene is left open where the match is weak. A clone size is listed for some rows: how often the clone was seen (once, few, many), or a class if it is expanded.

NA,TRBV15,TRBD2,TRBJ2-5,TGTGCCACCAGCAGGGTGGCGGGAGGGCCGGGAGAGACCCAGTACTTC,CATSRVAGGPGETQYF
NA,TRBV5-4,TRBD2,TRBJ2-1,TGTGCCAGCAGCTTGGGACTAGCGGGAGTTAGGGATGAGCAGTTCTTC,CASSLGLAGVRDEQFF
many,TRBV28,NA,TRBJ1-1,TGTGCCAGCAGTTTGTCACAGGGACACACTGAAGCTTTCTTT,CASSLSQGHTEAFF
many,TRBV29-1,NA,TRBJ2-7,TGCAGCGTTGGGACCTACGAGCAGTACTTC,CSVGTYEQYF
many,TRBV20-1,NA,TRBJ1-2,TGCAGTGCTAGAGGTCTCCCGACAGAAATAGGTGGCTATGGCTACACCTTC,CSARGLPTEIGGYGYTF
many,TRBV6-6,NA,TRBJ2-1,TGTGCCAGCAGTTACTCGACGGATGAGCAGTTCTTC,CASSYSTDEQFF
few,TRBV29-1,NA,TRBJ2-3,TGCAGCGTTGGGTTTTCAACCTCAAGCACAGATACGCAGTATTTT,CSVGFSTSSTDTQYF
many,TRBV28,NA,TRBJ2-5,TGTGCCAGCAGTAAAGGTTGGACCCAGTACTTC,CASSKGWTQYF
many,TRBV20-1,NA,TRBJ2-3,TGCAGTGCTAGAAGTATTACTAGCACAGATACGCAGTATTTT,CSARSITSTDTQYF
many,TRBV15,NA,TRBJ1-4,TGTGCCACCAGCAGAGACAGGGATGAAAAACTGTTTTTT,CATSRDRDEKLFF
NA,TRBV20-1,NA,TRBJ1-5,TGCCGTGCTCGCGGCGGGCGGGCCCCTCCGCCCCCGCCTTTT,CRARGGRAPPPPPF
few,TRBV5-4,NA,TRBJ1-4,TGTGCCAGCAGCCCACAGGGAGGGACTAATGAAAAACTGTTTTTT,CASSPQGGTNEKLFF
many,TRBV2,TRBD2,TRBJ2-1,TGTGCCAGCAGGGCAAGCTTAGTAGCGGGAGACAATGAGCAGTTCTTC,CASRASLVAGDNEQFF
few,TRBV14,TRBD1,TRBJ2-5,TGTGCCAGCAGCCAATTAAGACAGGGGATGGGAGAGACCCAGTACTTC,CASSQLRQGMGETQYF
once,TRBV19,TRBD1,TRBJ2-1,TGTGCCAGTAGGGGTAGGACAGGGCACACTGAGCAGTTCTTC,CASRGRTGHTEQFF
few,TRBV7-9,NA,TRBJ2-1,TGTGCCAGCAGCTTAGGCCTAACGGGAGGCCCCAGGGGCAATGAGCAGTTCTTC,CASSLGLTGGPRGNEQFF
NA,TRBV4-1,NA,TRBJ2-1,TGCGCCAGCAGCCAAGATCATAATTTTTACAATGAGCAGTTCTTC,CASSQDHNFYNEQFF
many,TRBV7-2,NA,TRBJ2-7,TGTGCCAGCAGCTTAGATGGGATTTGGGCGACCCCGGGGGAGCAGTACTTC,CASSLDGIWATPGEQYF
NA,TRBV6-1,TRBD2,TRBJ2-7,TGTGCCAGCAGCACCGGGACTAGCGGGAAGACCTACGAGCAGTACTTC,CASSTGTSGKTYEQYF
NA,TRBV27,TRBD2,TRBJ2-3,TGTGCCAGCAGCTCATTGACTAGCGTCGGCACAGATACGCAGTATTTT,CASSSLTSVGTDTQYF
many,TRBV7-3,NA,TRBJ1-5,TGTGCCAGCAGCTTATACCCGGGACCGGATCAGCCCCAGCATTTT,CASSLYPGPDQPQHF
many,TRBV7-2,NA,TRBJ2-5,TGTGCCAGCGGGCTGACCCAAGAGACCCAGTACTTC,CASGLTQETQYF
many,TRBV6-1,NA,TRBJ2-7,TGTGCCAGCAGTCACAGACAGGATGGGCCCTACGAGCAGTACTTC,CASSHRQDGPYEQYF
NA,TRBV20-1,TRBD2,TRBJ2-5,TGCAGTGCTAGAGACCTCACTAGCGGGAAAGAGACCCAGTACTTC,CSARDLTSGKETQYF
many,TRBV12-3/TRBV12-4,NA,TRBJ2-5,TGTGCCAGCAGTTTAGTGCCAGAGACCCAGTACTTC,CASSLVPETQYF
many,TRBV19,TRBD1,TRBJ2-7,TGTGCCAGTAGTAAACCCAACGGACAGGATGGGTACGAGCAGTACTTC,CASSKPNGQDGYEQYF
many,TRBV7-2,TRBD1,TRBJ1-2,TGTGCCAGCAGCCCTCAGACAGGGGCCTATGGCTACACCTTC,CASSPQTGAYGYTF
many,TRBV11-1,NA,TRBJ2-5,TGTGCCAGCAGCCCGGGTTTACAAGAGACCCAGTACTTC,CASSPGLQETQYF
NA,TRBV12-3/TRBV12-4,NA,TRBJ2-4,TGTGCCAGCAGTCCTCCCGAGGGCGCAAACATTCAGTACTTC,CASSPPEGANIQYF
many,TRBV6-1,NA,TRBJ1-5,TGTGCCAGCAGTGAAAGTGGCAGAATTAGCAATCAGCCCCAGCATTTT,CASSESGRISNQPQHF
many,TRBV12-3/TRBV12-4,TRBD1,TRBJ1-6,TGTGCCAGCAGTTTTGACAGGGCGAATAATTCACCCCTCCACTTT,CASSFDRANNSPLHF
many,TRBV4-1,NA,TRBJ2-1,TGCGCCAGCAGCCAGCTATACTACAATGAGCAGTTCTTC,CASSQLYYNEQFF
NA,TRBV20-1,NA,TRBJ1-5,TGCGGTGCTAGAGACGGGGGGGAGCAGCCCCAGCATTTT,CGARDGGEQPQHF
many,TRBV6-2/TRBV6-3,NA,TRBJ2-7,TGTGCCAGCAGTTATGACAGAACCTACGAGCAGTACTTC,CASSYDRTYEQYF
many,TRBV15,NA,TRBJ2-3,TGTGCCACCAGCGGAGGGTTTAGCGGCTACGAGGAGTATACGCAGTATTTT,CATSGGFSGYEEYTQYF
many,TRBV7-2,TRBD1,TRBJ2-5,TGTGCCAGCAGCTCCCCGACAGGGGGAGATTCCAGCAAGACCCAGTACTTC,CASSSPTGGDSSKTQYF
many,TRBV29-1,NA,TRBJ2-7,TGCAGCGTTGAAGGCCGGGGACTCACTTCCTACGAGCAGTACTTC,CSVEGRGLTSYEQYF
many,TRBV7-8,TRBD1,TRBJ2-5,TGTGCCAGCAGTCAAGGGGACAGCCCCCAAGAGACCCAGTACTTC,CASSQGDSPQETQYF
many,TRBV7-6,NA,TRBJ2-7,TGTGCCAGCAGCCCGAGACCCACCTACGAGCAGTACTTC,CASSPRPTYEQYF
many,TRBV4-3,TRBD2,TRBJ2-7,TGCGCCAGCAGCCAAGATCGGGCTAGCGGGACGCACTACGAGCAGTACTTC,CASSQDRASGTHYEQYF
many,TRBV12-5,NA,TRBJ2-1,TGTGCTAGTGGTTTCCTAAGGAATGAGCAGTTCTTC,CASGFLRNEQFF
many,TRBV19,TRBD2,TRBJ2-7,TGTGCCAGTAGCACGGGACTAGCGGTGAGCTCCTACGAGCAGTACTTC,CASSTGLAVSSYEQYF
many,TRBV24-1,NA,TRBJ2-3,TGTGCCACCAGTGTAGGCTTGTACACAGATACGCAGTATTTT,CATSVGLYTDTQYF
few,TRBV6-6,TRBD2,TRBJ2-1,TGTGCCAGCAGTTACTCTAGCGGGACCTACAATGAGCAGTTCTTC,CASSYSSGTYNEQFF
many,TRBV4-1,NA,TRBJ2-5,TGCGCCAGCAGCCAAGTAGGGGCCAGCACTCATGTAGAGACCCAGTACTTC,CASSQVGASTHVETQYF
many,TRBV7-2,NA,TRBJ1-1,TGTGCCAGCAGCTTAGCGTCGGGGGCGAACACTGAAGCTTTCTTT,CASSLASGANTEAFF